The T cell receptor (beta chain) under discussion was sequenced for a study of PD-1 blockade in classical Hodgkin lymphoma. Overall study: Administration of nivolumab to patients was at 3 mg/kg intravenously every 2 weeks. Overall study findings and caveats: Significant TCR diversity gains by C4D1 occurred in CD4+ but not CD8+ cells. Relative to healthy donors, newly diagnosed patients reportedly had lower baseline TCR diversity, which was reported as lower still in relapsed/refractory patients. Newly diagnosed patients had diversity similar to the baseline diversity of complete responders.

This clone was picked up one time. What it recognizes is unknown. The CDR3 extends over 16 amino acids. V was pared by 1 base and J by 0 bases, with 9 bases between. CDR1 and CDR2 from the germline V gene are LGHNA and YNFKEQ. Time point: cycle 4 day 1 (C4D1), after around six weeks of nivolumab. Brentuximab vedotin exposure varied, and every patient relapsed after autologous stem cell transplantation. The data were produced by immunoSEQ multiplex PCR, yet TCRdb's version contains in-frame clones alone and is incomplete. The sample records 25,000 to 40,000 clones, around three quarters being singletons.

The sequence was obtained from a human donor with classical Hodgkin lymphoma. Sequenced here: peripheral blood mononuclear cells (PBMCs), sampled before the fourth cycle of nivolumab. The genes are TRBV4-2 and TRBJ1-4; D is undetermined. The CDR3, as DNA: TGTGCCAGCAGCCAAGCCACCCGAGCAACTAATGAAAAACTGTTTTTT. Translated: CASSQATRATNEKLFF.